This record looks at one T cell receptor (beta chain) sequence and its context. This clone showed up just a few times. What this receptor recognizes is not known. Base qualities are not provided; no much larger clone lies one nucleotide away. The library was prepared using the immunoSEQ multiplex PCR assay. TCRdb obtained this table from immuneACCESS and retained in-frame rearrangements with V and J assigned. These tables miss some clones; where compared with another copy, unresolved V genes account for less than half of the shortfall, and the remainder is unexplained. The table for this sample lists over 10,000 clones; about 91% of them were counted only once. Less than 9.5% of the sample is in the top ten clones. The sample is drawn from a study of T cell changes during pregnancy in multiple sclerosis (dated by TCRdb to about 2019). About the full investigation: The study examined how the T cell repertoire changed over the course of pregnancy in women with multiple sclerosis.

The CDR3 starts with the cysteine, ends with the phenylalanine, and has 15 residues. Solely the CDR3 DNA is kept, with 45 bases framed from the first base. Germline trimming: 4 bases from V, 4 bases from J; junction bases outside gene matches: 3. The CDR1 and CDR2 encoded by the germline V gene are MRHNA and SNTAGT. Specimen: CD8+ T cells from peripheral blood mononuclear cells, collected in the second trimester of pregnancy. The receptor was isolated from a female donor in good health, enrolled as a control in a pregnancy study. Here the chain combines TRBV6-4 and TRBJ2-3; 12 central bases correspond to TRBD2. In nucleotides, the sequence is TGTGCCAGCAGTGGGACTAGCGGGACCTCAGATACGCAGTATTTT. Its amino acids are CASSGTSGTSDTQYF.